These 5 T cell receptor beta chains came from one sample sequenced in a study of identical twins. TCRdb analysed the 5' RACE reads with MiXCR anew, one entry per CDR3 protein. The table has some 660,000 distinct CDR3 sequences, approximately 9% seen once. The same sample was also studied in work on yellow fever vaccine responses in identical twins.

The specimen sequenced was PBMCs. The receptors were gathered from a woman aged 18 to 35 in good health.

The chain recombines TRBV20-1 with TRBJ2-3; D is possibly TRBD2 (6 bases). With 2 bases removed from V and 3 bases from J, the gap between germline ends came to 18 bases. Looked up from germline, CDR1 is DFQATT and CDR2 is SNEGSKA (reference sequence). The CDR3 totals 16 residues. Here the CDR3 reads CSARSGGVVLTDTQYF. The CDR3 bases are TGCAGTGCTAGATCGGGCGGGGTTGTACTAACAGATACGCAGTATTTT.

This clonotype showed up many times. CDR3 region: CASSPTGGNEQFF. For the CDR3, the DNA is TGTGCCAGCAGCCCAACAGGGGGCAATGAGCAGTTCTTC. V usage is TRBV12-3 or TRBV12-4 and J usage is TRBJ2-1; TRBD1 matches at 8 bases. Germline trimming cut 6 bases from V and 6 bases from J; bases unmatched to any gene: 4. The CDR3 extends over 13 amino acids.

CDR3 coding DNA: TGTGCCAGCAGCTCTAGCGCATCCCCGGGACTAGTGGGCAATGAGCAGTTCTTC. Encoded protein: CASSSSASPGLVGNEQFF. The V and J genes are TRBV7-2 and TRBJ2-1; 8 bases match TRBD2. There are 18 residues in the CDR3. Germline CDR1 and CDR2: SGHTA and FQGNSA. Trimming cost V 4 bases and J 6 bases; bases outside gene matches: 17.

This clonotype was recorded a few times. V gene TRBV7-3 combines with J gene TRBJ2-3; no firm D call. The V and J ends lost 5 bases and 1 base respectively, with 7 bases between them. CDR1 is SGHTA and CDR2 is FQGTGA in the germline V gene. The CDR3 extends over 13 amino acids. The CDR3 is CASSAYRTDTQYF. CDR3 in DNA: TGTGCCAGCAGCGCATACCGCACAGATACGCAGTATTTT.

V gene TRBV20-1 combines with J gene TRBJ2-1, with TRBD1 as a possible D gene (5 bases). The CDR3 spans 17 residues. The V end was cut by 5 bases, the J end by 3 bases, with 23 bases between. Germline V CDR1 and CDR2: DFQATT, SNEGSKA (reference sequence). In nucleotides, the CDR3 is TGCAGTGCTCAGATAATTACAGGTTCTAAATTCTACAATGAGCAGTTCTTC. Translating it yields CSAQIITGSKFYNEQFF.